One sample yielded the 32 T cell receptor beta chains listed below, sequenced in a study of early T cells in non-severe SARS-CoV-2 infection. MiXCR was run by TCRdb on the 5' RACE reads, yielding one entry per CDR3 protein. Of about 48,000 distinct CDR3 sequences listed, roughly 5.5% are singletons. The sequenced material came from whole blood. Receptor source: an adult who was a healthcare worker with PCR-confirmed SARS-CoV-2 infection or an uninfected control (not recorded which).

This clonotype was seen at least ten times. The chain employs TRBV9 and TRBJ1-2, with unresolved D. V shed 0 bases and J shed 7 bases, with 10 bases lying between them. CDR1 and CDR2 from the germline V gene are SGDLS and YYNGEE. The CDR3 totals 13 residues. The CDR3 DNA reads as TGTGCCAGCAGCGTAGATATGAAAGCTGGCTACACCTTC. It yields the protein CASSVDMKAGYTF.

CDR3 bases: TGTGCCAGCAGTCTTATACTGGCCCCGGGGAACACCGGGGAGCTGTTTTTT. Translated, it gives CASSLILAPGNTGELFF. This chain links TRBV12-3 or TRBV12-4 with TRBJ2-2; D gene ambiguous. This CDR3 spans 17 amino acids. V gave up 5 bases and J gave up 1 base, with 17 bases separating them.

The V gene is TRBV29-1, the J gene TRBJ1-1, with D maybe TRBD1 (6 bases). V was shortened by 3 bases and J by 4 bases, with 12 bases between the two germline ends. Germline V gene sequence: CDR1 SQVTM, CDR2 ANQGSEA. The CDR3 has 13 amino acids. The CDR3 loop is CSVDRGLSTEAFF. CDR3 in DNA: TGCAGCGTTGATCGGGGGCTAAGCACTGAAGCTTTCTTT.

The chain has TRBV30 and TRBJ1-2; tentatively, D is TRBD1 (5 bases). The germline V gene has CDR1 GTSNPN and CDR2 SVGIG (reference sequence). V was shortened by 3 bases and J by 4 bases, with 18 bases between the two germline ends. This CDR3 comprises 15 residues. The CDR3 DNA follows: TGTGCCTGGAGCGGCCAGGGTAGTAGGCTCTATGGCTACACCTTC. Protein product: CAWSGQGSRLYGYTF.

This clonotype has ten or more counts. The J gene is TRBJ1-4, the V gene TRBV19; D is unclear. The CDR3 has 14 residues. CDR1 LNHDA and CDR2 SQIVND come from the germline V gene (reference sequence). V shed 5 bases and J shed 2 bases, with 9 bases lying between them. Here the CDR3 reads CASSRAGTNEKLFF. The CDR3 nucleotides are TGTGCCAGTAGTCGGGCCGGGACTAATGAAAAACTGTTTTTT.

The gene calls are TRBV11-2 and TRBJ1-6; no firm D call. CDR3 length: 13 amino acids. CDR1 is SGHAT and CDR2 is FQNNGV in the germline V gene. Deletions cut 6 bases from V and 0 bases from J, with 3 bases between. The CDR3 coding sequence is TGTGCCAGCAGTTACTCCTATAATTCACCCCTCCACTTT. This encodes CASSYSYNSPLHF. The whole variable domain, filled in from reference TRBV11-2 and TRBJ1-6, reads EAGVAQSPRYKIIEKRQSVAFWCNPISGHATLYWYQQILGQGPKLLIQFQNNGVVDDSQLPKDRFSAERLKGVDSTLKIQPAKLEDSAVYLCASSYSYNSPLHFGNGTRLTVT.

This chain connects TRBV20-1 to TRBJ2-1, with a possible D match to TRBD2 (7 bases). Between the trimmed V and J ends, which lost 1 base and 8 bases, there was a span of 15 bases. CDR1 is DFQATT, CDR2 SNEGSKA, per germline (reference sequence). The CDR3 spans 14 residues. This chain's CDR3 is CSARVGGPRDEQFF. In DNA form, the CDR3 reads TGCAGTGCTAGAGTGGGGGGGCCCAGGGATGAGCAGTTCTTC.

This clonotype was picked up many times. This chain connects TRBV20-1 to TRBJ2-7, with D possibly matching TRBD1 (6 bases). Trimming left V 5 bases short and J 5 bases short, with 13 bases between. Germline CDR1 and CDR2: DFQATT and SNEGSKA (reference sequence). The CDR3 is made up of 12 amino acids. CDR3 nucleotides: TGCAGTGCTCCCCAGGGGTCCAACGAGCAGTACTTC. Its protein product is CSAPQGSNEQYF.

The gene calls are TRBV5-6 and TRBJ2-5, with TRBD1 as a possible D gene (6 bases). The CDR3 runs to 12 residues. The V end lost 1 base, the J end lost 6 bases, and 7 bases lay between the germline ends. Germline V gene lookup returns CDR1 SGHDT and CDR2 YYEEEE. As DNA, the CDR3 is TGTGCCAGCAGCTTGACAGGGAAGACCCAGTACTTC. It translates to CASSLTGKTQYF.

This clonotype was seen a handful of times. The chain recombines TRBV29-1 with TRBJ2-1; TRBD2 matches at 9 bases. CDR1 is SQVTM and CDR2 is ANQGSEA in the germline V gene. The length of the CDR3 is 13 residues. Trimming at V came to 6 bases and at J to 8 bases, leaving 8 bases not matched to a gene. CDR3 nucleotide sequence: TGCAGCGTGGCAGCGGGAGGTATCGATGAGCAGTTCTTC. Protein: CSVAAGGIDEQFF.

This clonotype was counted only a few times. A clone one base away is much larger, so this may be a read error. The chain recombines TRBV29-1 with TRBJ1-1; D is unclear. The V gene lost 4 bases and the J gene lost 0 bases, with 15 bases spanning the gap. Germline CDR1 and CDR2: SQVTM and ANQGSEA. The CDR3 runs 15 residues. The CDR3 coding sequence is TGCAGCGTTGCTGGAAGTGAAGCCCTGAACACTGAAGCTTTCTTT. Encoded protein: CSVAGSEALNTEAFF.

This clonotype was seen many times. The rearrangement joins TRBV6-1 to TRBJ2-7; maybe TRBD2 (6 bases). Trimming shortened V by 5 bases and J by 2 bases, and 19 bases separated the two germline ends. The CDR3 is 16 residues long. CDR1 is MNHNS and CDR2 is SASEGT in the germline V gene. The CDR3 spells CASSILPGEAAYEQYF. The CDR3 DNA reads TGTGCCAGCAGTATCCTACCCGGGGAGGCGGCCTACGAGCAGTACTTC.

This clonotype occurred many times. The J gene is TRBJ1-6, the V gene TRBV12-5, with TRBD1 as a possible D gene (6 bases). CDR3 size: 16 residues. Germline CDR1 LGHNT, CDR2 FRNRAP. The V gene lost 5 bases and the J gene lost 7 bases, with 18 bases spanning the gap. In nucleotides, the CDR3 is TGTGCTAGTGGTCCGCCCTACGGACAGAAGAATTCACCCCTCCACTTT. Translated, it gives CASGPPYGQKNSPLHF.

This clonotype was picked up a small number of times. The chain couples TRBV6-6 to TRBJ1-4; D is unclear. Trimming pared 1 base from V and 4 bases from J, leaving 7 bases between. Germline CDR1 reads MNHNY; CDR2 reads SVGAGI (reference sequence). This CDR3 region has 14 residues. The CDR3 DNA sequence: TGTGCCAGCAGTTACTTCTGGGGTAATGAAAAACTGTTTTTT. Its protein is CASSYFWGNEKLFF.

The table lists this clonotype with many counts. V usage is TRBV10-2 and J usage is TRBJ2-2; 14 bases agree with TRBD2. Germline CDR1 reads WSHSY; CDR2 reads SAAADI. V lost 7 bases and J lost 7; bases outside the gene matches: 5. This CDR3 region has 15 residues. The CDR3 DNA reads TGCGCCAGCACGGGACTAGCGGGAGTGATCGGGGAGCTGTTTTTT. It yields the protein CASTGLAGVIGELFF.

This clonotype appeared many times. J is TRBJ1-2 and V is TRBV7-9, with a tentative D call TRBD1 (5 bases). The ends were cut back, 3 bases at V and 4 bases at J, with 9 bases in the middle. The CDR3 covers 13 residues. CDR1 and CDR2 from the germline V gene are SEHNR and FQNEAQ (reference sequence). The CDR3, as DNA: TGTGCCAGCAGCTTCGCAGGGCCCTATGGCTACACCTTC. Its translation: CASSFAGPYGYTF.

This chain connects TRBV6-1 to TRBJ2-5; maybe TRBD1 (5 bases). Germline V gene lookup returns CDR1 MNHNS and CDR2 SASEGT. The CDR3 sequence is 14 residues long. Trimming left V 3 bases short and J 9 bases short, with 17 bases between. CDR3 sequence (DNA): TGTGCCAGCAGTGATAGGGGAACACCGCGAGCCCAGTACTTC. Residues: CASSDRGTPRAQYF.

CDR3 nucleotides: TGTGCCAGCAGTCCCCCAAGCGGGAGAGGTGAGCAGTTCTTC. It is translated as CASSPPSGRGEQFF. The rearrangement links TRBV6-5 to TRBJ2-1; 8 bases fit TRBD2. V lost 5 bases, J lost 9 bases, and 9 bases stayed unmatched. CDR1 is MNHEY, CDR2 SVGAGI, per germline. The CDR3 covers 14 residues.

In this sample, this clonotype turned up a few times. The V gene is TRBV27, the J gene TRBJ1-6; 11 nucleotides agree with TRBD1. This CDR3 region has 15 residues. V was pared by 4 bases and J by 10 bases, with 6 bases of the junction left unmatched. Germline values: CDR1 MNHEY, CDR2 SMNVEV (reference sequence). The CDR3 spells CASSWNRDRGSPLHF. CDR3 nucleotide sequence: TGTGCCAGCAGTTGGAACCGGGACAGGGGGTCACCCCTCCACTTT.

This clonotype was counted many times. The chain couples TRBV6-5 to TRBJ2-7; 8 nucleotides line up with TRBD2. The CDR3 loop spans 14 amino acids. Germline CDR1 MNHEY, CDR2 SVGAGI. After removal of 2 bases from V and 6 bases from J, the junction contained 6 bases not matched to a gene. The CDR3 DNA follows: TGTGCCAGCAGTTACGGGACTAGAGGACTCGAGCAGTACTTC. As protein: CASSYGTRGLEQYF.

Only a few counts were recorded for this clonotype. This sequence joins TRBV5-1 and TRBJ2-7, with 8 bases matching TRBD1. Germline lookup yields CDR1 SGHRS and CDR2 YFSETQ. With V trimmed by 2 bases and J by 4 bases, 5 bases remained unmatched. The CDR3 length is 14 residues. Here the CDR3 reads CASSLNRGSYEQYF. The CDR3 DNA reads as TGCGCCAGCAGCTTAAACAGGGGGTCTTACGAGCAGTACTTC.

This chain uses TRBV7-3 with TRBJ2-2; TRBD1 agrees at 8 bases. Germline assignment: CDR1 SGHTA and CDR2 FQGTGA. V was pared by 4 bases and J by 4 bases, with 8 bases of the junction left unmatched. The CDR3 extends over 16 amino acids. The chain's CDR3 is CASSSQKTGGTGELFF. The DNA of the CDR3 is TGTGCCAGCAGCTCACAAAAAACAGGGGGCACCGGGGAGCTGTTTTTT.

This chain links TRBV20-1 with TRBJ2-7; no clear D gene. V was trimmed by 6 bases and J by 9 bases, leaving 18 bases between them. Germline assignment: CDR1 DFQATT and CDR2 SNEGSKA (reference sequence). The CDR3 is made up of 12 amino acids. The CDR3 loop reads CSALQAAPGQYF. CDR3 nucleotide sequence: TGCAGTGCCCTCCAGGCAGCACCCGGGCAGTACTTC.

This clonotype was counted at least ten times. In DNA, the CDR3 is TGTGCCAGCAGTTACTCCGAGACGGGAACCTATGGCTACACCTTC. This codes for CASSYSETGTYGYTF. The chain employs TRBV6-2 or TRBV6-3 and TRBJ1-2, with no clear D. Germline V CDR1 and CDR2: MNHEY, SVGEGT. Trimming removed 0 bases at V and 4 bases at J, with 12 bases between. The CDR3 contains 15 residues.

This chain uses TRBV3-1 with TRBJ1-1, with a possible D match to TRBD1 (5 bases). The CDR3 is 12 amino acids. Germline V CDR1 and CDR2: LGHDT, YNNKEL (reference sequence). V was cut by 3 bases and J by 10 bases, with 12 bases left in between. The CDR3 sequence: CASSQPTGRAFF. CDR3 nucleotides: TGTGCCAGCAGCCAGCCCACAGGTCGAGCTTTCTTT. The full variable domain, rest sourced from reference TRBV3-1 and TRBJ1-1, is DTAVSQTPKYLVTQMGNDKSIKCEQNLGHDTMYWYKQDSKKFLKIMFSYNNKELIINETVPNRFSPKSPDKAHLNLHINSLELGDSAVYFCASSQPTGRAFFGQGTRLTVV.

This clonotype was seen many times. The chain combines TRBV7-2 with TRBJ1-5; maybe TRBD1 (5 bases). CDR3 size: 15 residues. The V gene's germline CDR1 is SGHTA and CDR2 FQGNSA. The V and J ends lost 5 bases and 7 bases respectively, with 18 bases between them. CDR3 loop: CASSPRGTSGQPQHF. CDR3 DNA sequence: TGTGCCAGCAGCCCAAGGGGAACTTCAGGGCAGCCCCAGCATTTT. The whole variable domain, filled in from reference TRBV7-2 and TRBJ1-5, reads GAGVSQSPSNKVTEKGKDVELRCDPISGHTALYWYRQSLGQGLEFLIYFQGNSAPDKSGLPSDRFSAERTGGSVSTLTIQRTQQEDSAVYLCASSPRGTSGQPQHFGDGTRLSIL.

This clonotype was picked up one time. At one boundary the junction diverges from the germline segment, which might be a read error. The CDR3 DNA follows: TGTGCTAGCAGCTTAGCGCGCAGCACCGGGGAGCTGTTTTTT. The encoded protein is CASSLARSTGELFF. This sequence joins TRBV7-7 and TRBJ2-2, with a possible D match to TRBD2 (5 bases). The CDR3 length is 14 residues. Germline CDR1 is SSHAT and CDR2 is FNYEAQ (reference sequence).

The chain uses TRBV29-1 and TRBJ2-7, with D tentatively TRBD2 (6 bases). The germline V and J ends were trimmed by 2 bases and 7 bases, with 9 bases remaining between them. The CDR3 has 11 amino acids. The germline gives CDR1 SQVTM, CDR2 ANQGSEA. Written as DNA, the CDR3 is TGCAGCGTTGAACAGACTAGTGAGCAGTACTTC. It encodes CSVEQTSEQYF.

Ten or more counts support this clonotype. The V call is TRBV7-2, the J call TRBJ2-5, with 7 bases aligning to TRBD2. The V segment lost 3 bases and the J segment 2 bases; nucleotides outside the gene matches: 6. Germline loops: CDR1 SGHTA, CDR2 FQGNSA. This CDR3 comprises 15 residues. CDR3 in DNA: TGTGCCAGCAGCTTTCAGGCGGGAGCGCAAGAGACCCAGTACTTC. It translates to CASSFQAGAQETQYF.

This clonotype has ten or more counts. This chain uses TRBV18 with TRBJ1-3, with a weak D call TRBD1 (6 bases). V dropped 3 bases and J dropped 2 bases, with 14 bases sitting between them. Germline CDR1 KGHSH, CDR2 LQKENI. The CDR3 consists of 16 residues. Written as DNA, the CDR3 is TGTGCCAGCTCACCCCAGACAGGAGGCACTGGAAACACCATATATTTT. Amino acid sequence: CASSPQTGGTGNTIYF.

Only a few counts were recorded for this clonotype. The chain joins TRBV20-1 to TRBJ2-5; unclear D gene. Trimming took 6 bases from V and 4 from J, leaving 15 bases between them. Germline CDR1 DFQATT, CDR2 SNEGSKA (reference sequence). This CDR3 comprises 13 residues. CDR3 nucleotide sequence: TGCAGTGCCGACGCCTCGGAAAGAGAGACCCAGTACTTC. Translated: CSADASERETQYF.

This clonotype was recorded at least ten times. This chain uses TRBV7-7 with TRBJ2-1; D ambiguous. V lost 4 bases, J lost 5 bases, and 9 bases lay in between. In germline, CDR1 is SSHAT, CDR2 FNYEAQ (reference sequence). The CDR3 spans 13 residues. The chain's CDR3 is CASSYSVDNEQFF. In DNA form, the CDR3 reads TGTGCCAGCAGCTACAGCGTCGACAATGAGCAGTTCTTC.